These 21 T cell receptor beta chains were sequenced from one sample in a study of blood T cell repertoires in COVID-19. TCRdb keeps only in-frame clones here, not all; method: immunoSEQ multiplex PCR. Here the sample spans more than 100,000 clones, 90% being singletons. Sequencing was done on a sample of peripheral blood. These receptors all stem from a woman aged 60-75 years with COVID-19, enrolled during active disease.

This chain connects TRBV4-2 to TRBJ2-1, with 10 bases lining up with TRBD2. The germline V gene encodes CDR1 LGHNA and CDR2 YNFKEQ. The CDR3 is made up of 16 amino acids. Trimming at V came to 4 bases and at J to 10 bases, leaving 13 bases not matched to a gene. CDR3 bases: TGTGCCAGCAGCCCAGTAGGGCTAGCGGGGGTAGGCGAGCAGTTCTTC. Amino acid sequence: CASSPVGLAGVGEQFF.

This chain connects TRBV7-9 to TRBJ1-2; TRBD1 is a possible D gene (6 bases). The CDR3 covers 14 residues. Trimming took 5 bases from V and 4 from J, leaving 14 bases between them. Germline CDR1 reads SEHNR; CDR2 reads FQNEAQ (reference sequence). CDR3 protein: CASSLRQAVYGYTF. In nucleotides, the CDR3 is TGTGCCAGCAGCCTAAGACAGGCCGTCTATGGCTACACCTTC. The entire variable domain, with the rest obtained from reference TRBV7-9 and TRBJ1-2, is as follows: DTGVSQNPRHKITKRGQNVTFRCDPISEHNRLYWYRQTLGQGPEFLTYFQNEAQLEKSRLLSDRFSAERPKGSFSTLEIQRTEQGDSAMYLCASSLRQAVYGYTFGSGTRLTVV.

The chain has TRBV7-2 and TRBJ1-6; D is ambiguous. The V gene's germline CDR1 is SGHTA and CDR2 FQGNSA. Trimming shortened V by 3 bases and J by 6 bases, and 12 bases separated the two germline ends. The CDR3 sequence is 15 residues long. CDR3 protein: CASSFSGIGNSPLHF. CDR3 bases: TGTGCCAGCAGCTTTTCGGGAATCGGTAATTCACCCCTCCACTTT.

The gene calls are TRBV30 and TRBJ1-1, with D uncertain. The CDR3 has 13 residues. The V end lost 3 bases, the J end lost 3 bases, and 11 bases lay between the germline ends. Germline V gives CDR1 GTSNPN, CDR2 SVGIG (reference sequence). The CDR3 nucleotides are TGTGCCTGGAGGGCCTTTCGGGACACTGAAGCTTTCTTT. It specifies CAWRAFRDTEAFF.

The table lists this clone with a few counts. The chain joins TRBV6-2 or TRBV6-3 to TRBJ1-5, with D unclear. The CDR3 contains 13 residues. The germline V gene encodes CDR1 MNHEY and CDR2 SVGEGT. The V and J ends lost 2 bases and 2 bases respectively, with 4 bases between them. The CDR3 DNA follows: TGTGCCAGCAGTTACGGAGGCAATCAGCCCCAGCATTTT. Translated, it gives CASSYGGNQPQHF.

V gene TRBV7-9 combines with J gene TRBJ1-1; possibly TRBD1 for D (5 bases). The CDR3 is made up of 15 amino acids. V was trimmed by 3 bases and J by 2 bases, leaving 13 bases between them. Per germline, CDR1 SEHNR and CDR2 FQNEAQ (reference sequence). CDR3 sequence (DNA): TGTGCCAGCAGCTTCGGAGGGGCCTTAAACACTGAAGCTTTCTTT. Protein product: CASSFGGALNTEAFF.

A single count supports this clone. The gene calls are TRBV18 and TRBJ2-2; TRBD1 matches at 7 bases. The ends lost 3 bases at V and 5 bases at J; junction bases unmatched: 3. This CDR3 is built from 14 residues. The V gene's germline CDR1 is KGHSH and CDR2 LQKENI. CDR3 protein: CASSPGTATGELFF. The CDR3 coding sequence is TGTGCCAGCTCACCGGGGACAGCTACCGGGGAGCTGTTTTTT.

The CDR3 DNA reads as TGTGCCAGCAGCAACCGGGACAGGGGCGGCGAGCAGTACTTC. This sequence encodes CASSNRDRGGEQYF. The chain has TRBV5-8 and TRBJ2-7, with TRBD1 matching 10 bases. The V gene's germline CDR1 is SGHTS and CDR2 YDEGEE. This CDR3 is 14 amino acids long. The V segment lost 4 bases and the J segment 6 bases; nucleotides outside the gene matches: 7.

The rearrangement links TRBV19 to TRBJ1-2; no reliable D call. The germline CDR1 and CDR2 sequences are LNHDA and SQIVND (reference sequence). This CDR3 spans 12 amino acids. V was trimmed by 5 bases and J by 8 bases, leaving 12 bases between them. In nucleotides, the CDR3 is TGTGCCAGTAGTCTCCTGGGAGGGGGCTACACCTTC. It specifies CASSLLGGGYTF.

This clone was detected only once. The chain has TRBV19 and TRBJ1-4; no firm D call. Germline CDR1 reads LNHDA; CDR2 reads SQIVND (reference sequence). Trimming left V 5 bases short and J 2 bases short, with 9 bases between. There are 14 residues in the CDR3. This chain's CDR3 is CASSWSPTNEKLFF. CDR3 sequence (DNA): TGTGCCAGTAGTTGGAGTCCCACTAATGAAAAACTGTTTTTT.

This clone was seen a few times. CDR3 nucleotide sequence: TGTGCCAGCAGAGCCCAGGGGGCGGCAATTTCACCCCTCCACTTT. This encodes CASRAQGAAISPLHF. The chain employs TRBV7-2 and TRBJ1-6, with 8 bases fitting TRBD1. The CDR3 loop spans 15 amino acids. Unmatched junction bases numbered 10, after V lost 6 bases and J lost 9 bases. The V gene's germline CDR1 is SGHTA and CDR2 FQGNSA.

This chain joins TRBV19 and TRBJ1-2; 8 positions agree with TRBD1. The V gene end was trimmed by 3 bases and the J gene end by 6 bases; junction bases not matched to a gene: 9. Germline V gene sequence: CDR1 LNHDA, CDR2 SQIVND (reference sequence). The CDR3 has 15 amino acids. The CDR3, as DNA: TGTGCCAGTAGTATCGCAGGGGGCGCAATAAATGGCTACACCTTC. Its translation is CASSIAGGAINGYTF. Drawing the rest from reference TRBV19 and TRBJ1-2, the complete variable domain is DGGITQSPKYLFRKEGQNVTLSCEQNLNHDAMYWYRQDPGQGLRLIYYSQIVNDFQKGDIAEGYSVSREKKESFPLTVTSAQKNPTAFYLCASSIAGGAINGYTFGSGTRLTVV.

CDR3 residues: CASSVSLGGANYGYTF. The CDR3 bases are TGTGCCAGCAGCGTTAGCCTAGGGGGCGCGAACTATGGCTACACCTTC. This rearrangement joins TRBV14 to TRBJ1-2; TRBD1 agrees at 7 bases. Germline-derived CDR1 and CDR2 are SGHDN and FVKESK. There are 16 residues in the CDR3. The V and J ends lost 5 bases and 2 bases, in that order; junction bases with no gene match: 11.

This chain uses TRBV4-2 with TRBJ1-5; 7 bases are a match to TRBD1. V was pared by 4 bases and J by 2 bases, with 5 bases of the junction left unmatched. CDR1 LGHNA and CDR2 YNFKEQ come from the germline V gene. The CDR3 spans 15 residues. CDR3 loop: CASSPGQIGNQPQHF. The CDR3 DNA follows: TGTGCCAGCAGCCCGGGACAGATAGGCAATCAGCCCCAGCATTTT.

The CDR3 protein is CASAFSGSHNEQFF. In DNA, the CDR3 is TGTGCTAGTGCTTTTAGCGGATCTCACAATGAGCAGTTCTTC. V and J are TRBV12-5 and TRBJ2-1; maybe TRBD2 (6 bases). The CDR3 covers 14 residues. Trimming cost V 7 bases and J 5 bases, with 15 bases left between them. Germline V gene data show CDR1 as LGHNT and CDR2 as FRNRAP.

CDR3 DNA: TGTGCCAGCAGCTTAACTCACGGTCGCAATCAGCCCCAGCATTTT. Translation: CASSLTHGRNQPQHF. This rearrangement joins TRBV7-2 to TRBJ1-5; D is ambiguous. V was shortened by 2 bases and J by 2 bases, with 10 bases between the two germline ends. The germline V gene encodes CDR1 SGHTA and CDR2 FQGNSA. CDR3 length equals 15 residues.

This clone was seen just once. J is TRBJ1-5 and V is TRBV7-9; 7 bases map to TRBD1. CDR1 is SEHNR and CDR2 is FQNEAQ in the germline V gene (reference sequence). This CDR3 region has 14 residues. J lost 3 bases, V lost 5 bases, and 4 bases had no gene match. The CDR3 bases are TGTGCCAGCAGCACGACAGGGATCAATCAGCCCCAGCATTTT. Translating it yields CASSTTGINQPQHF.

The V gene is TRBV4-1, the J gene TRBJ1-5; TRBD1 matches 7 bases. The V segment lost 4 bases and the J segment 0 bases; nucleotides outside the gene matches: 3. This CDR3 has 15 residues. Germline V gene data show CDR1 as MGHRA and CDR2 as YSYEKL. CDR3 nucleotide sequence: TGCGCCAGCAGCCCCGACAGGGATAGCAATCAGCCCCAGCATTTT. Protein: CASSPDRDSNQPQHF.

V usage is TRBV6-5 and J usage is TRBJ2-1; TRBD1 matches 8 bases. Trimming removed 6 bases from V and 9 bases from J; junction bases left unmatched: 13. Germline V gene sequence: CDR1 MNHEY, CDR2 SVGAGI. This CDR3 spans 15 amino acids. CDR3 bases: TGTGCCAGCAGATGGACAGGGAATTCGCTGGGTGAGCAGTTCTTC. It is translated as CASRWTGNSLGEQFF.

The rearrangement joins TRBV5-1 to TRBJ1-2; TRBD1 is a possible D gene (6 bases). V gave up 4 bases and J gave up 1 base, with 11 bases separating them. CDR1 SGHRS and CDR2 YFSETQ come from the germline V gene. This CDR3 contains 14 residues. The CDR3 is CASSRDTGNYGYTF. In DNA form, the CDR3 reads TGCGCCAGCAGCAGGGACACGGGTAACTATGGCTACACCTTC.

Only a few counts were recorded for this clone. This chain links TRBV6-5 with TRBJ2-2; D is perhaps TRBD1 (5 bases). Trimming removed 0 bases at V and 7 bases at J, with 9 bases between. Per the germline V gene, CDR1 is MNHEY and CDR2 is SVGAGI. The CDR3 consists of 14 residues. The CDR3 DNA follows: TGTGCCAGCAGTTACTCAGGGGCGAGCGGGGAGCTGTTTTTT. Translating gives CASSYSGASGELFF.